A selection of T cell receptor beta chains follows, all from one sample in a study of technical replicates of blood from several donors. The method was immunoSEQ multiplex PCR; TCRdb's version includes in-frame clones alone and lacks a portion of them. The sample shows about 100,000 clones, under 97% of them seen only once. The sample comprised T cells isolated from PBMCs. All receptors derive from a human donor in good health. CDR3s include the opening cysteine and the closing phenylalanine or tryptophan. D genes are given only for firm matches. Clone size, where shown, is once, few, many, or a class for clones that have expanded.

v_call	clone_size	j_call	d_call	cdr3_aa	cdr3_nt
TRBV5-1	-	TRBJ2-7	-	CASSFSGSYEQYF	TGCGCCAGCAGCTTCTCGGGTTCCTACGAGCAGTACTTC
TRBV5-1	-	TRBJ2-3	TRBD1	CASSTGTGAGDTQYF	TGCGCCAGCAGTACCGGGACAGGGGCTGGAGATACGCAGTATTTT
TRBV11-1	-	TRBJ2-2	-	CASPNKFQGSNTGELFF	TGTGCCAGCCCCAATAAGTTTCAGGGATCGAACACCGGGGAGCTGTTTTTT
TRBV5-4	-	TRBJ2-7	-	CASTFSGHEQYF	TGTGCCAGCACTTTCTCAGGCCACGAGCAGTACTTC
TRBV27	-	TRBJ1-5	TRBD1	CASKRTGALDSNQPQHF	TGTGCCAGCAAAAGGACAGGAGCCTTGGATAGCAATCAGCCCCAGCATTTT
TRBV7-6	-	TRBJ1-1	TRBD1	CASSARQGEVNTEAFF	TGTGCCAGCAGCGCAAGACAGGGCGAAGTGAACACTGAAGCTTTCTTT
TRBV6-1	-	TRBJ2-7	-	CASSSTYEQYF	TGTGCCAGCAGTTCCACCTACGAGCAGTACTTC
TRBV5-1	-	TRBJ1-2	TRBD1	CASSLGGQGTNYGYTF	TGCGCCAGCAGCTTGGGGGGACAGGGGACTAACTATGGCTACACCTTC
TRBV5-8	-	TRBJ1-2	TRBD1	CASSSRTGDTYGYTF	TGTGCCAGCAGCTCCCGGACAGGGGATACTTATGGCTACACCTTC
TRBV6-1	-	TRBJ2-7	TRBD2	CASSELSSGGIYEQYF	TGTGCCAGCAGTGAACTCTCTAGCGGGGGGATCTACGAGCAGTACTTC
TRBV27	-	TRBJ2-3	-	CASSLWPQDTQYF	TGTGCCAGCAGTTTATGGCCCCAAGATACGCAGTATTTT
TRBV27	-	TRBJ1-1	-	CASSLQGNTEAFF	TGTGCCAGCAGTTTACAGGGGAACACTGAAGCTTTCTTT
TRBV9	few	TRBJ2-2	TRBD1	CAASQGVSTGELFF	TGTGCCGCCTCCCAGGGGGTGAGCACCGGGGAGCTGTTTTTT
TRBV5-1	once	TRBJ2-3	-	CASSLTPADTQYF	TGCGCCAGCAGCTTAACCCCCGCGGATACGCAGTATTTT
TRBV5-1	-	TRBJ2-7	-	CASSWDMSYEQYF	TGCGCCAGCAGCTGGGACATGTCCTACGAGCAGTACTTC
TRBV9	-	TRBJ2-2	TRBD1	CASSAGTGTNTGELFF	TGTGCCAGCAGCGCCGGGACAGGGACGAACACCGGGGAGCTGTTTTTT
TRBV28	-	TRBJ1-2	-	CASSLDGGFRGYTF	TGTGCCAGCAGTTTAGATGGGGGGTTTAGAGGCTACACCTTC
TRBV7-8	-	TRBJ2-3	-	CASSFPVNTQYF	TGTGCCAGCAGCTTTCCAGTTAATACGCAGTATTTT
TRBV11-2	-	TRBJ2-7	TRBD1	CASSFGEDRGKYEQYF	TGTGCCAGCAGCTTCGGCGAGGACAGGGGGAAGTACGAGCAGTACTTC
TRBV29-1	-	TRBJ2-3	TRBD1	CSVASRGGRSKQYF	TGCAGCGTCGCCTCGCGAGGGGGCCGTAGCAAGCAGTATTTT